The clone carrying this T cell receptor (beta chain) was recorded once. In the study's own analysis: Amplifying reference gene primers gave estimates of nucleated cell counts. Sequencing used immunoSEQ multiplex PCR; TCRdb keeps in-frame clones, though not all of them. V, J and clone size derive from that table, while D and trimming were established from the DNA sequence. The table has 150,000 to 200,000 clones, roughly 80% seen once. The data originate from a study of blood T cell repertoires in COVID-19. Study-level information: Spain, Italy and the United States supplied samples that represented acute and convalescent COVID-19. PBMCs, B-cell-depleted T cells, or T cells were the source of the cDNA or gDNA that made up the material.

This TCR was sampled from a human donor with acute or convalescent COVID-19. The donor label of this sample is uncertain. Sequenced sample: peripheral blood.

This chain's CDR3 is CASSEEGGQFF. CDR3 bases: TGTGCCAGCAGTGAAGAAGGGGGCCAGTTCTTC. V and J are TRBV6-1 and TRBJ2-1; 7 bases agree with TRBD1. Germline V gives CDR1 MNHNS, CDR2 SASEGT. The CDR3 contains 11 residues. V was clipped by 1 base and J by 13 bases; unmatched bases: 1.